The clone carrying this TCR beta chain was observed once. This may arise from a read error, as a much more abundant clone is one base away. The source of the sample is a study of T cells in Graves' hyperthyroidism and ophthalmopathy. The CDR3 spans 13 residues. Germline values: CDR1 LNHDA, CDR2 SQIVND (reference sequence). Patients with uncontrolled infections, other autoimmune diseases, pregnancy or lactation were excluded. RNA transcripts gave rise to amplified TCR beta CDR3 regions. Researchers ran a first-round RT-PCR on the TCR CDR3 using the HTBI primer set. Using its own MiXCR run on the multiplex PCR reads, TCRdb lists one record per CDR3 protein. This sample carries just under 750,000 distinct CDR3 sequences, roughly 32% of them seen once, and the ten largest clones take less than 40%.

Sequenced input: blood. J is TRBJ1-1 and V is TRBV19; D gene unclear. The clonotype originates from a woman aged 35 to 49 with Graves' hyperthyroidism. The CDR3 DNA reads TGTGCCCGTAGTATCCGACCGAACACTGAAGCTTTCTTT. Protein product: CARSIRPNTEAFF. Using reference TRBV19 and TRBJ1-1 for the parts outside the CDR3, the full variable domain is DGGITQSPKYLFRKEGQNVTLSCEQNLNHDAMYWYRQDPGQGLRLIYYSQIVNDFQKGDIAEGYSVSREKKESFPLTVTSAQKNPTAFYLCARSIRPNTEAFFGQGTRLTVV.